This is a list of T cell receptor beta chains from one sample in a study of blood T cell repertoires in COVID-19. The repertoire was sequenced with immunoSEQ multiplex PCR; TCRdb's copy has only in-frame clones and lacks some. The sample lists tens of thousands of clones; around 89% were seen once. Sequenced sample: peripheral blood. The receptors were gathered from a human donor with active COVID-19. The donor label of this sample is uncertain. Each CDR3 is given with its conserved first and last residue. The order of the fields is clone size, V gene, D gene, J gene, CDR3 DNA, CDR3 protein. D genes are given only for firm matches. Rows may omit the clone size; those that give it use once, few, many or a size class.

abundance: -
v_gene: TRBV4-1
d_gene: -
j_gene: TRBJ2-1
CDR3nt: TGCGCCAGCAGCCAAGAGGTGGGGGCCCGCGGAGTGCAGTTCTTC
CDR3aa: CASSQEVGARGVQFF

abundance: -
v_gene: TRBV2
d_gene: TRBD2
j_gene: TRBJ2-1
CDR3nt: TGTGCCAGCAGTGATGTCCCGGGAGGGCCGTTTAATGAGCAGTTCTTC
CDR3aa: CASSDVPGGPFNEQFF

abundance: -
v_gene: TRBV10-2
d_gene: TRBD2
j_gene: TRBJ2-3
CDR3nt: TGCGCCAGCAGTGGCCTAGCGGGGCGCACAGATACGCAGTATTTT
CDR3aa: CASSGLAGRTDTQYF

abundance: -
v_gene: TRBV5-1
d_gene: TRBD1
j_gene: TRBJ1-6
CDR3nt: TGCGCCAGCAGCTTGACAGGGGGGTCCTATAATTCACCCCTCCACTTT
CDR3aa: CASSLTGGSYNSPLHF

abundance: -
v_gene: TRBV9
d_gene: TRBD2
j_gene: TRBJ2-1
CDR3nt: TGTGCCAGCAGCGTAGGGGGGGGCTCCTACAATGAGCAGTTCTTC
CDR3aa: CASSVGGGSYNEQFF

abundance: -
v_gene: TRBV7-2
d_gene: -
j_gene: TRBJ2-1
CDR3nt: TGTGCCAGCAGCTCCTATACAGGGAGCGATGAGCAGTTCTTC
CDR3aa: CASSSYTGSDEQFF

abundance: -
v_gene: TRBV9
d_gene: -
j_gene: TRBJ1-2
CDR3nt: TGTGCCAGCACCGGGGATGGCTACACCTTC
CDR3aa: CASTGDGYTF

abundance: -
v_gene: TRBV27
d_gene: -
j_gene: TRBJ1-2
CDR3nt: TGTGCCAGCAGTTCCCGAGAGTTTAGGGGTTTGGGTAACTATGGCTACACCTTC
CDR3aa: CASSSREFRGLGNYGYTF

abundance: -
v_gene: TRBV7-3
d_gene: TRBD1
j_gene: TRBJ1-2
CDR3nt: TGTGCCAGCAGCCCTCAGACAGGGTGGAGCTATGGCTACACCTTC
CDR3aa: CASSPQTGWSYGYTF

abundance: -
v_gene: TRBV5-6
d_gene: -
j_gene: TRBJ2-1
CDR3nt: TGTGCCAGCAGTTTTACCAGCTCCTACAATGAGCAGTTCTTC
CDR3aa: CASSFTSSYNEQFF

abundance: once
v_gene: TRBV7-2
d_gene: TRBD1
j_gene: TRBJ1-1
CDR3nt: TGTGCCAGCAGCTCTCGACAGGGGGCAACTCTCAACACTGAAGCTTTCTTT
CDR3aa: CASSSRQGATLNTEAFF

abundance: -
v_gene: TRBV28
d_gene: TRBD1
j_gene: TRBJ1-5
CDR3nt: TGTGCCAGCAGCCCCCGGACAGGGGGCGGAGTAGGCAATCAGCCCCAGCATTTT
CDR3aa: CASSPRTGGGVGNQPQHF

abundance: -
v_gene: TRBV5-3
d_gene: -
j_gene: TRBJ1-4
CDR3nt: TGTGCCAGAAGCCGTTCGTGGCACTCCGTACTAATTAATGAAAAACTGTTTTTT
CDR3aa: CARSRSWHSVLINEKLFF

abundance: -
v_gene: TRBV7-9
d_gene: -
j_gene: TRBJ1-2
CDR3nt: TGTGCCAGCAGCCGGACTGCCGGTGGATATGGCTACACCTTC
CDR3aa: CASSRTAGGYGYTF

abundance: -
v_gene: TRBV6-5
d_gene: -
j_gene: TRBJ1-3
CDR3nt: TGTGCCAGCAGCCCCAACCCCGGGGCTGGAAACACCATATATTTT
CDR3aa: CASSPNPGAGNTIYF

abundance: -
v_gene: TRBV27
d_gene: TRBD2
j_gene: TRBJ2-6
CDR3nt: TGTGCCAGCAGCAGGAGACTAGCCCCAACGGTCTCTGGGGCCAACGTCCTGACTTTC
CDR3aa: CASSRRLAPTVSGANVLTF

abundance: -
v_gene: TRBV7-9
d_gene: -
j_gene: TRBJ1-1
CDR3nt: TGTGCCAGCAGTCGAGGCTTAGTTACCCCTGAAGCTTTCTTT
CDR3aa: CASSRGLVTPEAFF

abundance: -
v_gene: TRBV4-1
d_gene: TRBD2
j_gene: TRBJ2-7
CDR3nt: TGCGCCAGCAGCCAAGGATTCCCCCCGGTAAGCGGGAGGTACGAGCAGTACTTC
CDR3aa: CASSQGFPPVSGRYEQYF

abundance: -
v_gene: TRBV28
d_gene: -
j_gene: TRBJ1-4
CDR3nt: TGTGCCAGCAGCCTGGGGGGAGTTGGTGAAAAACTGTTTTTT
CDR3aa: CASSLGGVGEKLFF

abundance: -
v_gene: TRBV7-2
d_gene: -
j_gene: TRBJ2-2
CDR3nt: TGTGCCTGGGGGGTCTTCGGGGAGCTGTTTTTT
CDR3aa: CAWGVFGELFF

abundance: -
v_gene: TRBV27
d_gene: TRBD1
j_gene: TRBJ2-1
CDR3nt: TGTGCCAGCAGTTTAATAGGGGGCGCTCGCAATGAGCAGTTCTTC
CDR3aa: CASSLIGGARNEQFF

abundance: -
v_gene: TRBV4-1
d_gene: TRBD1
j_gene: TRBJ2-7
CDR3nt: TGCGCCAGCAGCCAGTGGACAGGGGGGTCCTACGAGCAGTACTTC
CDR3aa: CASSQWTGGSYEQYF

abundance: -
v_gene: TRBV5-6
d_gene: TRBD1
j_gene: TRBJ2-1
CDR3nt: TGTGCCAGCAGCTTGGGAAGGGCAGGGGGTTTTGACAATGAGCAGTTCTTC
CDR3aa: CASSLGRAGGFDNEQFF

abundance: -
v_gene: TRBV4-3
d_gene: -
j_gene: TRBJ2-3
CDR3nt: TGCGCCAGCAGCCAAGAGGGGGGGCGCACAGATACGCAGTATTTT
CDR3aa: CASSQEGGRTDTQYF

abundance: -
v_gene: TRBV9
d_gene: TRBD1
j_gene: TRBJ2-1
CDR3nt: TGTGCCAGCAGCGAGGGATCGGGACAGGGTACGCTGCAGTTCTTC
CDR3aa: CASSEGSGQGTLQFF

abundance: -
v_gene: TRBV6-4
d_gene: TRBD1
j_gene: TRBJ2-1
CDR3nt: TGTGCCAGCAGTGGGGGGACAGGGGTTGGGTCCAATGAGCAGTTCTTC
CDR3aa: CASSGGTGVGSNEQFF

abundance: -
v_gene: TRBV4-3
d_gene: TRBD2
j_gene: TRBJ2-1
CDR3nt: TGCGCCAGCAGCCAAGACCGACTAGCGGGATACAATGAGCAGTTCTTC
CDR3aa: CASSQDRLAGYNEQFF

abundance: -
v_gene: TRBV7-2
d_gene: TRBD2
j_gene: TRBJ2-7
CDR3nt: TGTGCCAGCAGCTTAGGCCTAGCGGGGGACGAGCAGTACTTC
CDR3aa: CASSLGLAGDEQYF

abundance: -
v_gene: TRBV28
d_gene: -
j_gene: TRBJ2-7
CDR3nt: TGTGCCAGCAGTTTTGCCGGGCGCAGGGGCTACGAGCAGTACTTC
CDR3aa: CASSFAGRRGYEQYF

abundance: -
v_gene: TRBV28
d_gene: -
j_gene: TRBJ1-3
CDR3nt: TGTGCCAGCAGACTCAGGGGATCTGGAAACACCATATATTTT
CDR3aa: CASRLRGSGNTIYF

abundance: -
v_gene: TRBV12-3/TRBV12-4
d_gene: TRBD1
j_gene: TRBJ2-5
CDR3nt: TGTGCCAGCAGTTGGGGACAGCAAGAGACCCAGTACTTC
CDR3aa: CASSWGQQETQYF

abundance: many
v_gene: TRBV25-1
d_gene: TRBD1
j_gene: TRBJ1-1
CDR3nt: TGTGCCAGCAGCCCGGGACAGGAGCAGAACACTGAAGCTTTCTTT
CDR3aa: CASSPGQEQNTEAFF